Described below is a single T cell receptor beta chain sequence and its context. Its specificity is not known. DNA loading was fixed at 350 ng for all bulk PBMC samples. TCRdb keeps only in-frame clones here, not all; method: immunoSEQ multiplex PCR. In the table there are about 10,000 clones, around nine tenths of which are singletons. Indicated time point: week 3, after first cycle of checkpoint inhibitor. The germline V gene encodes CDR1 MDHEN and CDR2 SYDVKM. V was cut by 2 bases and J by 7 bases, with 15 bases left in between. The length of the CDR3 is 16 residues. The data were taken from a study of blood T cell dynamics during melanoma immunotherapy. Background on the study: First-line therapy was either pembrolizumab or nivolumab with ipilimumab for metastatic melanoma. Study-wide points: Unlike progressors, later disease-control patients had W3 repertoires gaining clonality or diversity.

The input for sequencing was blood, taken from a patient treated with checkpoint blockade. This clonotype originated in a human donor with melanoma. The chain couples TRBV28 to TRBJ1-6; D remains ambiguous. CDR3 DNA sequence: TGTGCCAGCAGTTTACATGAAGGTGCAGGCAATTCACCCCTCCACTTT. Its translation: CASSLHEGAGNSPLHF.